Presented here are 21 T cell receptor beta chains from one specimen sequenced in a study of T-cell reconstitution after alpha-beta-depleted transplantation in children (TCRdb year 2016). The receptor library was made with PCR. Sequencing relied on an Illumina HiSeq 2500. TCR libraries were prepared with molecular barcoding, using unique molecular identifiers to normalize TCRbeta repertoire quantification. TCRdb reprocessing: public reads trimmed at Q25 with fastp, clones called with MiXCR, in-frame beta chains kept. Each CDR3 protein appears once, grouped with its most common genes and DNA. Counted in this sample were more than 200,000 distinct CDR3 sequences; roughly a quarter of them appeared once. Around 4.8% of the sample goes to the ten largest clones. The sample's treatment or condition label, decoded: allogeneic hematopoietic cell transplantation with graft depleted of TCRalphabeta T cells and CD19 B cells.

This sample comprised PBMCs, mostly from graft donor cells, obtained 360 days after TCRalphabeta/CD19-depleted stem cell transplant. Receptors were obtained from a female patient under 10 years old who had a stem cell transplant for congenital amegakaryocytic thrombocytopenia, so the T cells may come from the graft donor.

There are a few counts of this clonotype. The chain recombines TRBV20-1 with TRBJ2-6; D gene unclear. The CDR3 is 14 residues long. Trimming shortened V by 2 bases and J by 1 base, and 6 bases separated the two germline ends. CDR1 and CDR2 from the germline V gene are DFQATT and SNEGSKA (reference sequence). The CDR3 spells CSARPKSGANVLTF. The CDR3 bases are TGCAGTGCTAGACCCAAATCTGGGGCCAACGTCCTGACTTTC.

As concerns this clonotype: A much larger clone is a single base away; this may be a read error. CDR3: CASSGTKDTQYF. As DNA, the CDR3 is TGTGCCTCGAGTGGGACTAAAGATACGCAGTATTTT. This chain uses TRBV30 with TRBJ2-3, with TRBD2 matching 7 bases. The germline CDR1 and CDR2 sequences are GTSNPN and SVGIG (reference sequence). CDR3 size: 12 residues.

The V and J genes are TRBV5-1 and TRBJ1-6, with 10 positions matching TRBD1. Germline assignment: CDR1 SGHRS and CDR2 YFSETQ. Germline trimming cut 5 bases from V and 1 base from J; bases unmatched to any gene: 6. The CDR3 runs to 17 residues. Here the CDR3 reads CASRRTGGMSYNSPLHF. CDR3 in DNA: TGCGCCAGCAGAAGGACAGGGGGTATGTCCTATAATTCACCCCTCCACTTT.

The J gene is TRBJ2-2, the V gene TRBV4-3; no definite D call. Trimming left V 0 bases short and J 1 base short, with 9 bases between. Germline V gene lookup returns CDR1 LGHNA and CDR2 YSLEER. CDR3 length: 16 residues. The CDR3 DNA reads TGCGCCAGCAGCCAAGATGGCCCGCAGAACACCGGGGAGCTGTTTTTT. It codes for CASSQDGPQNTGELFF.

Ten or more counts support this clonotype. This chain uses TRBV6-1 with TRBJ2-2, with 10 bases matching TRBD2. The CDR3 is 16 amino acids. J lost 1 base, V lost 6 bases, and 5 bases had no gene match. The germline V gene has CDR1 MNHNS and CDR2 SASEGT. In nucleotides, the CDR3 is TGTGCCAGCAGCCCGGGACTAGCGCAGAACACCGGGGAGCTGTTTTTT. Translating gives CASSPGLAQNTGELFF.

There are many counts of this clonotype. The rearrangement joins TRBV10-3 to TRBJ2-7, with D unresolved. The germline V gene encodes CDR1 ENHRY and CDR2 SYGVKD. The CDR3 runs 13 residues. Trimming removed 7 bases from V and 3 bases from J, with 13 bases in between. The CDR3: CAIKSPGIYEQYF. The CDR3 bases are TGTGCCATCAAAAGCCCCGGAATCTACGAGCAGTACTTC.

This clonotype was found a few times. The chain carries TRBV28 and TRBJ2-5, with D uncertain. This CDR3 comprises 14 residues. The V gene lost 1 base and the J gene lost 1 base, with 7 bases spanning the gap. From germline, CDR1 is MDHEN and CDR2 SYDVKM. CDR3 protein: CASSLSSVQETQYF. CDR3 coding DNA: TGTGCCAGCAGTTTATCGTCCGTCCAAGAGACCCAGTACTTC. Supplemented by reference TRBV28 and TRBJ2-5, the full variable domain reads DVKVTQSSRYLVKRTGEKVFLECVQDMDHENMFWYRQDPGLGLRLIYFSYDVKMKEKGDIPEGYSVSREKKERFSLILESASTNQTSMYLCASSLSSVQETQYFGPGTRLLVL.

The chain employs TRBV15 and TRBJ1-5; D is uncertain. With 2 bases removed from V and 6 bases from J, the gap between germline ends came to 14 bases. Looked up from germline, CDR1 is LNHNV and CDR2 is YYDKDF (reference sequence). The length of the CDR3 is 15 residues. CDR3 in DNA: TGTGCCACCAGCAGAATGGGAGCGGAAGTTCAGCCCCAGCATTTT. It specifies CATSRMGAEVQPQHF. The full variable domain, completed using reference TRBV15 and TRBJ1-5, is DAMVIQNPRYQVTQFGKPVTLSCSQTLNHNVMYWYQQKSSQAPKLLFHYYDKDFNNEADTPDNFQSRRPNTSFCFLDIRSPGLGDTAMYLCATSRMGAEVQPQHFGDGTRLSIL.

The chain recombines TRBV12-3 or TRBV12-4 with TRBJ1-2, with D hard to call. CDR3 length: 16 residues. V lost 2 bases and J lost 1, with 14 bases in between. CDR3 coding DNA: TGTGCCAGCAGTTTATCTCGGGGAGAGGGTAACTATGGCTACACCTTC. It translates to CASSLSRGEGNYGYTF.

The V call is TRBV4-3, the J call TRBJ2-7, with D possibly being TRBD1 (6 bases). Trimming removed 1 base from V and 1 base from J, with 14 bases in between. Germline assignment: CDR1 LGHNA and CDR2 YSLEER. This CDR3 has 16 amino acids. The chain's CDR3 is CASSQVVDSGSYEQYF. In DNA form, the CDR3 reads TGCGCCAGCAGCCAAGTTGTGGACAGCGGTTCCTACGAGCAGTACTTC.

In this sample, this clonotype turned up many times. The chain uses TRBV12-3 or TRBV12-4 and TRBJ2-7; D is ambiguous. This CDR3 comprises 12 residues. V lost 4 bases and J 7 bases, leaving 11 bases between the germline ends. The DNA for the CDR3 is TGTGCCAGCAGTTCTTTCCTGGGAGAGCAGTACTTC. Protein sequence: CASSSFLGEQYF.

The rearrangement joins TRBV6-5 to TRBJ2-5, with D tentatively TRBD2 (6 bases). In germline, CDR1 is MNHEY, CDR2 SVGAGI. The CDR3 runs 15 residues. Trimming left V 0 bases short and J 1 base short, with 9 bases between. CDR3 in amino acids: CASSYSQRVQETQYF. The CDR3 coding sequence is TGTGCCAGCAGTTACTCCCAGCGGGTCCAAGAGACCCAGTACTTC.

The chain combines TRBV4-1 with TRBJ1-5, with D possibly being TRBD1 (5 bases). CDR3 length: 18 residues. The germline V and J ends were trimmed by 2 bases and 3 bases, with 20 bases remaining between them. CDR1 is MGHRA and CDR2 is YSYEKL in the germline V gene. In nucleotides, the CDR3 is TGCGCCAGCAGCCAACCCAGAATCCGGGACCGTTCCAATCAGCCCCAGCATTTT. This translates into CASSQPRIRDRSNQPQHF.

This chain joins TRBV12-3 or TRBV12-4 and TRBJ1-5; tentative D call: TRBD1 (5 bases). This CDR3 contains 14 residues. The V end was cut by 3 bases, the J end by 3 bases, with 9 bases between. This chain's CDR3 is CASSLGQINQPQHF. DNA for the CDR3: TGTGCCAGCAGTTTGGGGCAGATCAATCAGCCCCAGCATTTT.

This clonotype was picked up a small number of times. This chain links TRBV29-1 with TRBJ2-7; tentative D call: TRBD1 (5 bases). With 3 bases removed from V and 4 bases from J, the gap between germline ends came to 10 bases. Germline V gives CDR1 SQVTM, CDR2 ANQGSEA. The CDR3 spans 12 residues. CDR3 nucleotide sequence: TGCAGCGTTGAGGGCCAGGGATACGAGCAGTACTTC. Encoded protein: CSVEGQGYEQYF.

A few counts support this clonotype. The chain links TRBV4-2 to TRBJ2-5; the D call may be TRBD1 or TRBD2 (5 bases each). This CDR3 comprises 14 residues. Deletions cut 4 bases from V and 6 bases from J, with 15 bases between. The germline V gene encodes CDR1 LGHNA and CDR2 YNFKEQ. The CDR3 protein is CASSLRDQQQTQYF. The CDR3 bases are TGTGCCAGCAGCCTCCGGGACCAACAACAGACCCAGTACTTC.

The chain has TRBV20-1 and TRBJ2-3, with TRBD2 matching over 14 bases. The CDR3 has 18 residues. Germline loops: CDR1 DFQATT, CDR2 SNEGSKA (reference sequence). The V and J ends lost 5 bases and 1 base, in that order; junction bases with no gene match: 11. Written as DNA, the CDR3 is TGCAGTGCTCTCCCGACTAGCGGGAGGGCCCGAGGCACAGATACGCAGTATTTT. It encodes CSALPTSGRARGTDTQYF.

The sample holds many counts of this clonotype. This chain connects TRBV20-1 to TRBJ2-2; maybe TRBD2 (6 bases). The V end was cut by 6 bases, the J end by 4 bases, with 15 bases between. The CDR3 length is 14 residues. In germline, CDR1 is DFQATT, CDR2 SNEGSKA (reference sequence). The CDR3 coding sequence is TGCAGTGCCAGGATCGGAGGGGCCACCGGGGAGCTGTTTTTT. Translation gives CSARIGGATGELFF.

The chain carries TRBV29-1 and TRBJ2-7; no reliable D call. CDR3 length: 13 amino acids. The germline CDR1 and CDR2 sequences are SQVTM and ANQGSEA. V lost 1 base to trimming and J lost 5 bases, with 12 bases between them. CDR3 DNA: TGCAGCGTTGAAGGATCCCTTGGGCACGAGCAGTACTTC. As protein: CSVEGSLGHEQYF.

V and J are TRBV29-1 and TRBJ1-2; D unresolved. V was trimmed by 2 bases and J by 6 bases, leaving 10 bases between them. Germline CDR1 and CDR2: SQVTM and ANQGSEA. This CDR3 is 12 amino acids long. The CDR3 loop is CSVERTFDGYTF. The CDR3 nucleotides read TGCAGCGTTGAACGGACCTTCGATGGCTACACCTTC.

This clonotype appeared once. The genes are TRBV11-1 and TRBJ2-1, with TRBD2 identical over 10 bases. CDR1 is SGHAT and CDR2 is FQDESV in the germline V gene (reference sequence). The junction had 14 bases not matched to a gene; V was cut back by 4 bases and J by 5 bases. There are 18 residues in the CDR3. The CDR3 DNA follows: TGTGCCAGCAGCTCGACCGGACTAGCGGCCGACAGAAACAATGAGCAGTTCTTC. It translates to CASSSTGLAADRNNEQFF.